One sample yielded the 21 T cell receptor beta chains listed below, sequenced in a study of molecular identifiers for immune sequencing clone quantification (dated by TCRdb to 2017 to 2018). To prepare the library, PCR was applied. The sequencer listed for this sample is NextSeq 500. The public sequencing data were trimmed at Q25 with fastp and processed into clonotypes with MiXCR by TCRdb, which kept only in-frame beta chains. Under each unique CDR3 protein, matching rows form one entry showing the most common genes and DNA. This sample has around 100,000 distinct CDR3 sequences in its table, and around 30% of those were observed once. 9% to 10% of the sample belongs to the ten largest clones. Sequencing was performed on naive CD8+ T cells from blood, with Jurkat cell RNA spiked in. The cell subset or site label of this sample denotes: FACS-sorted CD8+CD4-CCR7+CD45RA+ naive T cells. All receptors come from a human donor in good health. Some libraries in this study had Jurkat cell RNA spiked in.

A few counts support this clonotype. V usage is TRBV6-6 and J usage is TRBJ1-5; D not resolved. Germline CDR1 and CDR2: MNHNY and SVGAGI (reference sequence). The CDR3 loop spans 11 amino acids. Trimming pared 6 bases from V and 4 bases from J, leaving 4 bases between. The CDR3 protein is CASRRNQPQHF. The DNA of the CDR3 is TGTGCCAGCAGGAGAAATCAGCCCCAGCATTTT.

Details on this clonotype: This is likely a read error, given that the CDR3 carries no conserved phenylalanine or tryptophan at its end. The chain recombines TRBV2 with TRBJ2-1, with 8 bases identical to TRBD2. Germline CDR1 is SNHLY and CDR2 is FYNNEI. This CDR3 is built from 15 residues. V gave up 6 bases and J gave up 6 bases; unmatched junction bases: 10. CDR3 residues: CASRPGGRGGNEQFS. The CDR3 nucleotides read TGTGCCAGCAGGCCGGGGGGGCGGGGTGGCAATGAGCAGTTCTCC.

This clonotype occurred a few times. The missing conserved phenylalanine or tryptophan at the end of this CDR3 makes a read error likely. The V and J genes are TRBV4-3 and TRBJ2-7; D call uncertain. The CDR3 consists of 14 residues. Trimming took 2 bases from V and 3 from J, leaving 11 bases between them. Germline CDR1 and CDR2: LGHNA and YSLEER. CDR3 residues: CASSQTRSYYEQYI. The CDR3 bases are TGCGCCAGCAGCCAAACGCGAAGCTACTACGAGCAGTACATC.

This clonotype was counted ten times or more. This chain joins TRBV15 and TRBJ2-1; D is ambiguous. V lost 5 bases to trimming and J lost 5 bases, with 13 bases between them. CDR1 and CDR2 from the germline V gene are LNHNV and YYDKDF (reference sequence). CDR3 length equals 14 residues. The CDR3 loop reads CATSAVFRDNEQFF. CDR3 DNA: TGTGCCACCAGCGCTGTGTTCCGCGACAATGAGCAGTTCTTC.

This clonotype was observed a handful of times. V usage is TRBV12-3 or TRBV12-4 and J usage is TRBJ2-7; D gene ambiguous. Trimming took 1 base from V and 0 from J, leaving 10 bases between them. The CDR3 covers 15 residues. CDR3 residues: CASSLVIGFSYEQYF. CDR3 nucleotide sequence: TGTGCCAGCAGTTTAGTAATAGGGTTCTCCTACGAGCAGTACTTC.

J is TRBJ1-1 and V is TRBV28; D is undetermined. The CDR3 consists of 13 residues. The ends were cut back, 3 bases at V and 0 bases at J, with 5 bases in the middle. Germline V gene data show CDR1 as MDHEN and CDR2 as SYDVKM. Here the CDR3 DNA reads TGTGCCAGCAGTTTCATAGTGAACACTGAAGCTTTCTTT. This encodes CASSFIVNTEAFF.

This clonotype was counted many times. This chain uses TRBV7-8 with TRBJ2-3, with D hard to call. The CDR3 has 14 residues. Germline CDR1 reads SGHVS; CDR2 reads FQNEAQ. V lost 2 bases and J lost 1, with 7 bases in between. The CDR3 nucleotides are TGTGCCAGCAGCTTATCGGATCGCACAGATACGCAGTATTTT. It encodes CASSLSDRTDTQYF.

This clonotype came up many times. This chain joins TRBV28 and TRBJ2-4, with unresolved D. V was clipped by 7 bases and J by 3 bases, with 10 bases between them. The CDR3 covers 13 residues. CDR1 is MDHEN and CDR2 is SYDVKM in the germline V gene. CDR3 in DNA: TGTGCCAGCACCCCGTCTGTCAAAAACATTCAGTACTTC. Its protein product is CASTPSVKNIQYF.

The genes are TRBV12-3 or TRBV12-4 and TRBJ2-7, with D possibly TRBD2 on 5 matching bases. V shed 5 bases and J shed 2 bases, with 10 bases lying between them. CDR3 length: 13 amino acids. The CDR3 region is CASSGLTAYEQYF. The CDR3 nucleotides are TGTGCCAGCAGTGGACTTACCGCCTACGAGCAGTACTTC.

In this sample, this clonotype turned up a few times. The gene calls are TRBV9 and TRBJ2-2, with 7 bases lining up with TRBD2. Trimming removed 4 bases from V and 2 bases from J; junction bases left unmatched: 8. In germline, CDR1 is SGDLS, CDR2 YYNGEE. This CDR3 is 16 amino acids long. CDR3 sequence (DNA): TGTGCCAGCAGCCCCCCAGCGGGGCTTAACACCGGGGAGCTGTTTTTT. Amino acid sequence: CASSPPAGLNTGELFF.

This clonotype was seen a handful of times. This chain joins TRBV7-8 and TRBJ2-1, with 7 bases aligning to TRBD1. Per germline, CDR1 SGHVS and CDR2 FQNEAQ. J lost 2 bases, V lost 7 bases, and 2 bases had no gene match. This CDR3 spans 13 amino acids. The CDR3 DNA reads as TGTGCCAGCAAGGACAGGACCTACAATGAGCAGTTCTTC. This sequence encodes CASKDRTYNEQFF.

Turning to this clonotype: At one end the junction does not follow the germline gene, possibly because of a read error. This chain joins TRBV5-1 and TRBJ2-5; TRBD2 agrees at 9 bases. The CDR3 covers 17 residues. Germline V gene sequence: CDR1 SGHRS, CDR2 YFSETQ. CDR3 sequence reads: CASRSMREGPNQGTQYF. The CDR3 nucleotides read TGCGCCAGCAGAAGTATGCGGGAGGGCCCAAACCAAGGGACCCAGTACTTC.

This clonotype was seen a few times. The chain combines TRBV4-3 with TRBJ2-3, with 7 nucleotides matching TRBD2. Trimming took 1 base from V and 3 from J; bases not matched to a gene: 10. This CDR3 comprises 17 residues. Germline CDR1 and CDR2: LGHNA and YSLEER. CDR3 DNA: TGCGCCAGCAGCCAAGCGATAGGCGGGAGACCAACAGATACGCAGTATTTT. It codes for CASSQAIGGRPTDTQYF.

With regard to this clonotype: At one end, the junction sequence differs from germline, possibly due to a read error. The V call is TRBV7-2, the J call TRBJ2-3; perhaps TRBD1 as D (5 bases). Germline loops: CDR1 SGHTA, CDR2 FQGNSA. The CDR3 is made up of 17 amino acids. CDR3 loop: CASSIFPPDTSTATQYF. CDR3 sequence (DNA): TGTGCCAGCAGCATATTCCCTCCGGACACCAGCACAGCTACGCAGTATTTT. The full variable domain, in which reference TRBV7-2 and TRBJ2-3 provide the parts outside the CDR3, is GAGVSQSPSNKVTEKGKDVELRCDPISGHTALYWYRQSLGQGLEFLIYFQGNSAPDKSGLPSDRFSAERTGGSVSTLTIQRTQQEDSAVYLCASSIFPPDTSTATQYFGPGTRLTVL.

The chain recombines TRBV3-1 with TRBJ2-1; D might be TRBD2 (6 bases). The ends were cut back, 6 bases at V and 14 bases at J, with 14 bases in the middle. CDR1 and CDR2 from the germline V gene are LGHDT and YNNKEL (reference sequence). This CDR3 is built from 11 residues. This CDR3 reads CASSPGLEKFF. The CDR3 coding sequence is TGTGCCAGCAGTCCGGGACTCGAAAAGTTCTTC.

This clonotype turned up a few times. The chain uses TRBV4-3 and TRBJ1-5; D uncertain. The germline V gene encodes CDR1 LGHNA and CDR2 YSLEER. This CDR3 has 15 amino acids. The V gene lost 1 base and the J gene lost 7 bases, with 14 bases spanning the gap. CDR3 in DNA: TGCGCCAGCAGCCAAGGTTTTTCCCGCGGGCAGCCCCAGCATTTT. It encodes CASSQGFSRGQPQHF.

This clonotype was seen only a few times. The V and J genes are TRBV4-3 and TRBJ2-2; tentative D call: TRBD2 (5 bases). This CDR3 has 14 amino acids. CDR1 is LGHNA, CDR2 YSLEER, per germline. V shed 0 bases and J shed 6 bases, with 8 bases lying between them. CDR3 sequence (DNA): TGCGCCAGCAGCCAAGACGACGGGGCCGGGGAGCTGTTTTTT. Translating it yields CASSQDDGAGELFF.

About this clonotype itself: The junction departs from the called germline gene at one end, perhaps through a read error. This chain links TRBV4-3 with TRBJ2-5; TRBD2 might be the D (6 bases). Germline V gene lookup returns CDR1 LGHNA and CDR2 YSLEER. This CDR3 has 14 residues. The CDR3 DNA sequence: TGCGCCAGCAGCCACACGGGACTCAAAGAGGCCCAGTACTTC. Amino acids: CASSHTGLKEAQYF.

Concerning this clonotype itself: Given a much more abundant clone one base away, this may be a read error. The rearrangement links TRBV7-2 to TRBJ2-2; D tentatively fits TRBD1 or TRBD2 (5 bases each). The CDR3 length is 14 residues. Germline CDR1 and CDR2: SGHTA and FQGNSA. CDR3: CASSQPTGPGELVF. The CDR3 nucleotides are TGTGCCAGCAGCCAACCGACGGGACCCGGGGAGCTGGTTTTT.

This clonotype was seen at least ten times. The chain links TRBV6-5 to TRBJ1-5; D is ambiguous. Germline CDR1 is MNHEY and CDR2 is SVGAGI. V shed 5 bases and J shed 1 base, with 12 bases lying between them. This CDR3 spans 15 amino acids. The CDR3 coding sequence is TGTGCCAGCAGTCCACGTATAAGAAGCAATCAGCCCCAGCATTTT. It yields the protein CASSPRIRSNQPQHF.

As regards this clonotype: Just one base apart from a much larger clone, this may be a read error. CDR3 residues: CASSSGDVAYEQYF. Here the CDR3 DNA reads TGTGCCAGCAGCTCGGGGGACGTCGCTTACGAGCAGTACTTC. V and J are TRBV9 and TRBJ2-7; maybe TRBD2 (6 bases). CDR3 length: 14 residues. V shed 4 bases and J shed 4 bases, with 15 bases lying between them. From germline, CDR1 is SGDLS and CDR2 YYNGEE.